These 19 T cell receptor beta chains originate from one sample sequenced in a study of blood T cell repertoires in COVID-19. The repertoire was sequenced with immunoSEQ multiplex PCR; TCRdb's copy has only in-frame clones and lacks some. The top ten hold roughly 1.6% of the sample, which has a few hundred thousand clones, 90% seen once. What was sequenced was PBMCs or T cells enriched from blood (not recorded which). Receptors were obtained from a woman aged 18-29 years with acute COVID-19.

Only a few counts were recorded for this clone. V usage is TRBV28 and J usage is TRBJ1-2; D not resolved. This CDR3 has 13 residues. Germline values: CDR1 MDHEN, CDR2 SYDVKM. V was trimmed by 2 bases and J by 6 bases, leaving 10 bases between them. For the CDR3, the DNA is TGTGCCAGCAGTTTAGGGCAGAAGAATGGCTACACCTTC. Its translation: CASSLGQKNGYTF.

The chain links TRBV20-1 to TRBJ2-2, with TRBD2 identical over 8 bases. Germline CDR1 DFQATT, CDR2 SNEGSKA (reference sequence). The CDR3 has 17 residues. The V and J ends lost 3 bases and 5 bases, in that order; junction bases with no gene match: 14. The CDR3 protein is CSASPLFQREFTGELFF. The CDR3, as DNA: TGCAGTGCTAGTCCTCTTTTTCAGCGGGAGTTTACCGGGGAGCTGTTTTTT.

The V gene is TRBV19, the J gene TRBJ1-5; tentative D call: TRBD1 (6 bases). With 3 bases removed from V and 4 bases from J, the gap between germline ends came to 19 bases. Germline V gives CDR1 LNHDA, CDR2 SQIVND (reference sequence). The CDR3 length is 17 residues. CDR3 in amino acids: CASSITIRRQGNQPQHF. Written as DNA, the CDR3 is TGTGCCAGTAGTATTACAATCAGGCGCCAGGGGAATCAGCCCCAGCATTTT.

This clone was detected a few times. The rearrangement joins TRBV28 to TRBJ2-1; D ambiguous. This CDR3 comprises 13 residues. V lost 2 bases, J lost 3 bases, and 5 bases lay in between. The germline V gene has CDR1 MDHEN and CDR2 SYDVKM. CDR3 in amino acids: CASSLVRYNEQFF. In DNA form, the CDR3 reads TGTGCCAGCAGTTTAGTCCGCTACAATGAGCAGTTCTTC. Using reference TRBV28 and TRBJ2-1 for the parts outside the CDR3, the full variable domain is DVKVTQSSRYLVKRTGEKVFLECVQDMDHENMFWYRQDPGLGLRLIYFSYDVKMKEKGDIPEGYSVSREKKERFSLILESASTNQTSMYLCASSLVRYNEQFFGPGTRLTVL.

This chain joins TRBV6-4 and TRBJ1-1; maybe TRBD1 (6 bases). The CDR3 spans 15 residues. V gave up 0 bases and J gave up 5 bases, with 13 bases separating them. Germline loops: CDR1 MRHNA, CDR2 SNTAGT. DNA of the CDR3: TGTGCCAGCAGTGACTCGAGCGAGGGGGGGACTGAAGCTTTCTTT. As protein: CASSDSSEGGTEAFF.

This chain connects TRBV7-2 to TRBJ2-5; 9 positions agree with TRBD1. Germline V CDR1 and CDR2: SGHTA, FQGNSA. This CDR3 is 16 amino acids long. V lost 0 bases, J lost 2 bases, and 4 bases stayed unmatched. CDR3 sequence (DNA): TGTGCCAGCAGCTTAGCCACAGGGGGCCGGCAAGAGACCCAGTACTTC. It codes for CASSLATGGRQETQYF.

This clone was detected once. The chain employs TRBV5-4 and TRBJ2-3; D uncertain. Trimming stripped 1 base from V and 0 bases from J, with 3 bases between. Germline values: CDR1 SGHNT, CDR2 YYREEE (reference sequence). The CDR3 length is 13 residues. For the CDR3, the DNA is TGTGCCAGCAGCTTGTATAGCACAGATACGCAGTATTTT. Its translation is CASSLYSTDTQYF.

This chain connects TRBV21-1 to TRBJ1-5; TRBD1 was called by the table and not checked on the DNA. TRBV21-1 is a pseudogene segment. The CDR3 consists of 16 residues. Written as DNA, the CDR3 is TGTGCCAGCAGCAAAGGGGGCAAATATAGCAATCAGCCCCAGCATTTT. It translates to CASSKGGKYSNQPQHF.

The V and J genes are TRBV28 and TRBJ2-4, with a weak D call TRBD2 (6 bases). The ends were cut back, 5 bases at V and 4 bases at J, with 15 bases in the middle. The CDR3 length is 15 residues. Germline CDR1 is MDHEN and CDR2 is SYDVKM. The CDR3 spells CASSTRTTPKNIQYF. The CDR3 region has the DNA TGTGCCAGCAGTACCCGGACTACTCCGAAAAACATTCAGTACTTC. Looking up the rest from reference TRBV28 and TRBJ2-4 gives the full variable domain: DVKVTQSSRYLVKRTGEKVFLECVQDMDHENMFWYRQDPGLGLRLIYFSYDVKMKEKGDIPEGYSVSREKKERFSLILESASTNQTSMYLCASSTRTTPKNIQYFGAGTRLSVL.

This clone was observed a handful of times. This chain joins TRBV19 and TRBJ1-6; a possible D gene is TRBD1 (5 bases). CDR3 length: 14 amino acids. The germline V gene encodes CDR1 LNHDA and CDR2 SQIVND (reference sequence). Between the trimmed V and J ends, which lost 3 bases and 7 bases, there was a span of 10 bases. The CDR3 reads CASSIWTRNSPLHF. The CDR3, as DNA: TGTGCCAGTAGTATCTGGACAAGAAATTCACCCCTCCACTTT.

This clone was recorded once. J is TRBJ1-4 and V is TRBV2, with D perhaps TRBD1 (6 bases). The germline V gene encodes CDR1 SNHLY and CDR2 FYNNEI. Between the trimmed V and J ends, which lost 2 bases and 4 bases, there was a span of 8 bases. There are 14 residues in the CDR3. CDR3 coding DNA: TGTGCCAGCAGTGAAAGGACAGTTAATGAAAAACTGTTTTTT. Amino acids: CASSERTVNEKLFF.

The chain employs TRBV24-1 and TRBJ2-1; tentative D call: TRBD2 (5 bases). This CDR3 is 17 amino acids long. Germline values: CDR1 KGHDR, CDR2 SFDVKD. The V end was cut by 3 bases, the J end by 4 bases, with 18 bases between. CDR3 region: CATSDTRTRTAYNEQFF. CDR3 DNA sequence: TGTGCCACCAGTGATACCCGGACTCGTACTGCGTACAATGAGCAGTTCTTC.

V is TRBV7-9 and J is TRBJ1-1; TRBD1 matches 8 bases. Germline loops: CDR1 SEHNR, CDR2 FQNEAQ (reference sequence). CDR3 size: 15 residues. Trimming removed 1 base from V and 8 bases from J; junction bases left unmatched: 9. DNA for the CDR3: TGTGCCAGCAGCTTAGAAGTCAGGGGGCGCGACGAAGCTTTCTTT. It codes for CASSLEVRGRDEAFF.

The CDR3 protein is CALSSGQFNQPQHF. The CDR3 DNA is TGTGCCTTGTCCAGCGGGCAATTCAATCAGCCCCAGCATTTT. The chain is built from TRBV30 and TRBJ1-5; D is unclear. The CDR3 covers 14 residues. Trimming removed 7 bases at V and 3 bases at J, with 16 bases between. CDR1 is GTSNPN, CDR2 SVGIG, per germline (reference sequence).

This sequence joins TRBV5-6 and TRBJ2-7; D is unclear. The CDR3 length is 14 residues. The germline gives CDR1 SGHDT, CDR2 YYEEEE. Trimming took 1 base from V and 0 from J, leaving 8 bases between them. The CDR3 bases are TGTGCCAGCAGCTTGTCTCCGGGCTCCTACGAGCAGTACTTC. Amino acids: CASSLSPGSYEQYF.

The chain combines TRBV4-3 with TRBJ2-7, with D possibly TRBD2 on 5 matching bases. V was pared by 1 base and J by 3 bases, with 13 bases between. Germline V gives CDR1 LGHNA, CDR2 YSLEER. The CDR3 is 15 amino acids. The CDR3 loop reads CASSQGTEAGYEQYF. The CDR3, as DNA: TGCGCCAGCAGCCAAGGGACGGAGGCGGGCTACGAGCAGTACTTC.

The gene calls are TRBV18 and TRBJ2-6, with 12 positions matching TRBD1. CDR3 length: 17 amino acids. With 6 bases clipped from V and 3 bases from J, the junction kept 6 bases outside the gene matches. CDR1 is KGHSH and CDR2 is LQKENI in the germline V gene. The CDR3 loop reads CASSRDRGRGGANVLTF. The CDR3 DNA reads as TGTGCCAGCTCGCGGGACAGGGGGCGCGGTGGGGCCAACGTCCTGACTTTC.

This CDR3 reads CASSEGSGSTDTQYF. The DNA of the CDR3 is TGTGCCAGCAGTGAAGGGAGCGGTAGCACAGATACGCAGTATTTT. This chain links TRBV25-1 with TRBJ2-3; TRBD2 might be the D (5 bases). The CDR3 length is 15 residues. The V gene lost 2 bases and the J gene lost 0 bases, with 9 bases spanning the gap. The germline V gene has CDR1 MGHDK and CDR2 SYGVNS.

This chain uses TRBV6-5 with TRBJ2-7, with TRBD2 matching over 8 bases. The CDR3 extends over 14 amino acids. Germline CDR1 and CDR2: MNHEY and SVGAGI. Trimming cost V 7 bases and J 4 bases; bases outside gene matches: 9. The chain's CDR3 is CASTSAGGLYEQYF. In DNA, the CDR3 is TGTGCCAGCACCTCGGCGGGAGGTTTGTACGAGCAGTACTTC.